A single TCR beta chain is shown here with its context. Its antigen is as yet unknown. Sequencing used immunoSEQ multiplex PCR; TCRdb keeps in-frame clones, though not all of them. The sample carries just over 95,000 clones, approximately 85% recorded once. The data belong to a study of OX40 agonist ivuxolimab in advanced cancers. About the study: The study enrolled dose-escalation patients with hepatocellular carcinoma, melanoma, renal cell or head and neck cancer.

The CDR3 length is 13 residues. Trimming removed 4 bases from V and 3 bases from J, with 10 bases in between. In germline, CDR1 is SGHDN, CDR2 FVKESK. Excluded were patients having autoimmune disease history or systemic immunosuppression. Study-level results: Expanded clones belonging to CD8+ T cells outnumbered, on average, those of CD4+. In the expanded peripheral T cells, antigen specificity was never determined.

The TCR comes from an adult with an advanced solid tumor such as melanoma, head and neck, liver or kidney cancer. Sequencing was performed on CD4+ or CD8+ T cells sorted from blood, taken in a trial of the OX40 agonist ivuxolimab. The chain recombines TRBV14 with TRBJ2-7, with D hard to call. In DNA form, the CDR3 reads TGTGCCAGCAGCCTCTGGGCCAGCTACGAGCAGTACTTC. As protein: CASSLWASYEQYF.